The 30 T cell receptor beta chains listed next were all sequenced from one sample in a study of blood T cell repertoires in COVID-19. Produced via immunoSEQ multiplex PCR; TCRdb's table is partial and in-frame only. The repertoire holds some 270,000 clones, about 82% seen once, with approximately 6.2% in the top ten. Sequencing was done on a sample of peripheral blood. The receptors were gathered from a woman aged 80 or over with COVID-19, enrolled during active disease.

This chain connects TRBV11-2 to TRBJ1-1, with 9 bases aligning to TRBD1. The V and J ends lost 5 bases and 5 bases, in that order; junction bases with no gene match: 6. The CDR3 covers 14 residues. Germline CDR1 SGHAT, CDR2 FQNNGV. CDR3 nucleotide sequence: TGTGCCAGCAGCGACAGGGACAGGGTTACTGAAGCTTTCTTT. Its protein product is CASSDRDRVTEAFF. Based on the CDR3 plus reference TRBV11-2 and TRBJ1-1, the full variable domain is EAGVAQSPRYKIIEKRQSVAFWCNPISGHATLYWYQQILGQGPKLLIQFQNNGVVDDSQLPKDRFSAERLKGVDSTLKIQPAKLEDSAVYLCASSDRDRVTEAFFGQGTRLTVV.

The chain combines TRBV7-2 with TRBJ1-5; D not resolved. Between the trimmed V and J ends, which lost 3 bases and 3 bases, there was a span of 9 bases. The CDR3 loop spans 14 amino acids. Looked up from germline, CDR1 is SGHTA and CDR2 is FQGNSA. CDR3 sequence: CASSFGSYNQPQHF. DNA of the CDR3: TGTGCCAGCAGCTTTGGCAGTTACAATCAGCCCCAGCATTTT.

The rearrangement links TRBV6-1 to TRBJ1-2; D is undetermined. Germline V gene sequence: CDR1 MNHNS, CDR2 SASEGT. The CDR3 contains 10 residues. V lost 2 bases and J lost 8, with 3 bases in between. CDR3 protein: CASSELGYTF. CDR3 sequence (DNA): TGTGCCAGCAGTGAATTAGGCTACACCTTC.

This clone appeared a single time. The chain employs TRBV6-5 and TRBJ1-5; D is uncertain. The V end lost 5 bases, the J end lost 4 bases, and 12 bases lay between the germline ends. Germline-derived CDR1 and CDR2 are MNHEY and SVGAGI. The CDR3 has 14 residues. CDR3 coding DNA: TGTGCCAGCAGTCCTTCGGGTGGGAATCAGCCCCAGCATTTT. Amino acids: CASSPSGGNQPQHF.

This clone has only a few counts. The chain uses TRBV11-2 and TRBJ2-1, with unresolved D. This CDR3 has 13 amino acids. The V end was cut by 5 bases, the J end by 9 bases, with 14 bases between. Germline-derived CDR1 and CDR2 are SGHAT and FQNNGV. Here the CDR3 DNA reads TGTGCCAGCAGCCACAACGGGTTTAGTGAGCAGTTCTTC. Amino acids: CASSHNGFSEQFF.

This clone was detected once. The chain recombines TRBV7-2 with TRBJ1-5; 7 bases line up with TRBD1. The CDR3 spans 16 residues. Germline V gene sequence: CDR1 SGHTA, CDR2 FQGNSA. Losses at the gene ends were 2 bases for V and 6 bases for J; bases not matched to a gene: 10. For the CDR3, the DNA is TGTGCCAGCAGCTTACTCTCCGCAGGGGGTCGTCAGCCCCAGCATTTT. Translating it yields CASSLLSAGGRQPQHF.

The V and J genes are TRBV7-3 and TRBJ2-5; 9 positions agree with TRBD2. Germline V gives CDR1 SGHTA, CDR2 FQGTGA. The V and J ends lost 2 bases and 2 bases, in that order; junction bases with no gene match: 3. This CDR3 comprises 15 residues. The CDR3 spells CASSLLAGSQETQYF. CDR3 sequence (DNA): TGTGCCAGCAGCTTACTAGCGGGGTCACAAGAGACCCAGTACTTC. Combining the CDR3 with reference TRBV7-3 and TRBJ2-5 gives the whole variable domain GAGVSQTPSNKVTEKGKYVELRCDPISGHTALYWYRQSLGQGPEFLIYFQGTGAADDSGLPNDRFFAVRPEGSVSTLKIQRTERGDSAVYLCASSLLAGSQETQYFGPGTRLLVL.

V usage is TRBV6-6 and J usage is TRBJ1-5, with D tentatively TRBD1 (5 bases). V was trimmed by 2 bases and J by 9 bases, leaving 14 bases between them. CDR1 and CDR2 (germline): MNHNY, SVGAGI (reference sequence). The CDR3 length is 14 residues. The CDR3 reads CASSYINSQGPQHF. CDR3 in DNA: TGTGCCAGCAGTTACATAAATTCCCAGGGGCCCCAGCATTTT.

The chain's CDR3 is CASRGQGAGYTF. The CDR3 DNA is TGTGCCAGTAGGGGACAGGGCGCTGGCTACACCTTC. The chain is built from TRBV19 and TRBJ1-2; 9 positions agree with TRBD1. Trimming took 6 bases from V and 7 from J; bases not matched to a gene: 3. CDR1 and CDR2 from the germline V gene are LNHDA and SQIVND (reference sequence). The CDR3 covers 12 residues.

The V and J genes are TRBV2 and TRBJ1-1; D is possibly TRBD1 (6 bases). Trimming pared 4 bases from V and 4 bases from J, leaving 13 bases between. The germline gives CDR1 SNHLY, CDR2 FYNNEI. The CDR3 length is 14 residues. CDR3 in DNA: TGTGCCAGCAGTGCAACAGGGTTAGTCACTGAAGCTTTCTTT. Protein: CASSATGLVTEAFF.

V usage is TRBV2 and J usage is TRBJ2-7, with 9 bases lining up with TRBD1. CDR3 length: 13 residues. CDR1 and CDR2 from the germline V gene are SNHLY and FYNNEI. Germline trimming cut 5 bases from V and 3 bases from J; bases unmatched to any gene: 2. Here the CDR3 reads CASSRQGGYEQYV. DNA of the CDR3: TGTGCCAGCAGTCGACAGGGGGGCTACGAGCAGTACGTC.

This chain joins TRBV5-4 and TRBJ1-2, with D possibly matching TRBD1 (5 bases). The V end was cut by 2 bases, the J end by 6 bases, with 14 bases between. From germline, CDR1 is SGHNT and CDR2 YYREEE (reference sequence). The CDR3 extends over 14 amino acids. This chain's CDR3 is CASSLPGGWDGYTF. The DNA of the CDR3 is TGTGCCAGCAGCTTACCCGGGGGGTGGGATGGCTACACCTTC.

The CDR3 here is CASSPESLAGNTIYF. In DNA form, the CDR3 reads TGTGCCAGCTCACCAGAGTCCTTAGCCGGAAACACCATATATTTT. This chain uses TRBV18 with TRBJ1-3; D is unresolved. Looked up from germline, CDR1 is KGHSH and CDR2 is LQKENI. Trimming stripped 2 bases from V and 4 bases from J, with 12 bases between. The CDR3 covers 15 residues.

The chain joins TRBV24-1 to TRBJ2-1; tentative D call: TRBD1 (5 bases). The CDR3 runs to 13 residues. Per germline, CDR1 KGHDR and CDR2 SFDVKD. Deletions cut 12 bases from V and 4 bases from J, with 15 bases between. The CDR3 region is CASKGRDYNEQFF. DNA for the CDR3: TGTGCCTCTAAAGGCAGGGATTACAATGAGCAGTTCTTC.

The sample holds one count of this clone. CDR3: CASSSGQGQTQYF. CDR3 bases: TGTGCCAGCTCATCCGGACAGGGGCAGACCCAGTACTTC. The rearrangement uses TRBV18 and TRBJ2-5; the match to TRBD1 covers 9 bases. Germline-derived CDR1 and CDR2 are KGHSH and LQKENI. V was pared by 5 bases and J by 6 bases, with 4 bases of the junction left unmatched. The CDR3 sequence is 13 residues long.

The chain has TRBV28 and TRBJ2-1; 9 bases are a match to TRBD2. After removal of 4 bases from V and 9 bases from J, the junction contained 10 bases not matched to a gene. Germline V gene lookup returns CDR1 MDHEN and CDR2 SYDVKM. The CDR3 is 15 residues long. The CDR3 coding sequence is TGTGCCAGCAGTTCCTCCGAGGCGCGGGGGGGTGAGCAGTTCTTC. Protein sequence: CASSSSEARGGEQFF.

On this clone: The same CDR3 also results from other DNA sequences found in this sample. The J gene is TRBJ2-5, the V gene TRBV7-2; 12 bases are a match to TRBD2. The CDR3 covers 15 residues. Germline values: CDR1 SGHTA, CDR2 FQGNSA. The ends lost 5 bases at V and 2 bases at J; junction bases unmatched: 3. Written as DNA, the CDR3 is TGTGCCAGCAGCAGGACTAGCGGGAATCAAGAGACCCAGTACTTC. Translating gives CASSRTSGNQETQYF.

This clone was found once. The chain employs TRBV15 and TRBJ2-1; 9 bases map to TRBD1. Losses at the gene ends were 1 base for V and 2 bases for J; bases not matched to a gene: 6. CDR3 length: 17 amino acids. CDR1 is LNHNV and CDR2 is YYDKDF in the germline V gene (reference sequence). Written as DNA, the CDR3 is TGTGCCACCAGCAGAGGCCAACAGGGGGCAACCTACAATGAGCAGTTCTTC. Translating gives CATSRGQQGATYNEQFF.

The chain employs TRBV7-2 and TRBJ2-7; 11 nucleotides match TRBD2. V lost 3 bases and J lost 4; bases outside the gene matches: 2. Looked up from germline, CDR1 is SGHTA and CDR2 is FQGNSA. The CDR3 runs 14 residues. DNA for the CDR3: TGTGCCAGCAGCTTTACTAGCGGGGGTTACGAGCAGTACTTC. It codes for CASSFTSGGYEQYF.

This clone showed up just a few times. The genes are TRBV6-5 and TRBJ2-7, with TRBD1 matching over 8 bases. This CDR3 region has 13 residues. The germline V gene encodes CDR1 MNHEY and CDR2 SVGAGI. V was pared by 6 bases and J by 0 bases, with 1 base of the junction left unmatched. The CDR3 DNA sequence: TGTGCCAGCAGGGGGACAGGCTCCTACGAGCAGTACGTC. This encodes CASRGTGSYEQYV.

The rearrangement joins TRBV4-2 to TRBJ1-2, with unresolved D. Germline assignment: CDR1 LGHNA and CDR2 YNFKEQ. CDR3 length: 14 amino acids. V lost 1 base to trimming and J lost 4 bases, with 10 bases between them. CDR3 residues: CASSQGSDFYGYTF. The DNA for the CDR3 is TGTGCCAGCAGCCAAGGCTCAGACTTCTATGGCTACACCTTC.

In its sample, this clone was seen once. The chain couples TRBV24-1 to TRBJ2-3; 8 bases match TRBD1. Per the germline V gene, CDR1 is KGHDR and CDR2 is SFDVKD. The CDR3 is 16 amino acids. The junction had 11 bases not matched to a gene; V was cut back by 4 bases and J by 6 bases. The CDR3: CATSEDRAPISDTQYF. The CDR3, as DNA: TGTGCCACCAGTGAGGACAGGGCTCCCATTTCGGATACGCAGTATTTT.

The CDR3 region is CATQGQGEKLFF. CDR3 in DNA: TGTGCCACCCAAGGCCAGGGTGAAAAACTGTTTTTT. The chain joins TRBV24-1 to TRBJ1-4, with D perhaps matching TRBD1 (5 bases). Germline V gives CDR1 KGHDR, CDR2 SFDVKD. This CDR3 spans 12 amino acids. V gave up 9 bases and J gave up 7 bases, with 11 bases separating them.

The chain combines TRBV2 with TRBJ1-3; perhaps TRBD1 as D (6 bases). This CDR3 has 16 amino acids. Trimming stripped 2 bases from V and 4 bases from J, with 15 bases between. Germline V CDR1 and CDR2: SNHLY, FYNNEI. CDR3 loop: CASSERFLDSGNTIYF. The CDR3 DNA sequence: TGTGCCAGCAGTGAACGGTTTTTGGACAGCGGAAACACCATATATTTT.

Only a few counts were recorded for this clone. The chain has TRBV29-1 and TRBJ1-2; D unresolved. V was shortened by 7 bases and J by 4 bases, with 13 bases between the two germline ends. CDR3 length: 12 amino acids. The germline V gene encodes CDR1 SQVTM and CDR2 ANQGSEA. CDR3 residues: CSGSAAGYGYTF. CDR3 coding DNA: TGCAGCGGCAGTGCCGCAGGCTATGGCTACACCTTC. Full variable domain (remainder filled in from reference TRBV29-1 and TRBJ1-2): SAVISQKPSRDICQRGTSLTIQCQVDSQVTMMFWYRQQPGQSLTLIATANQGSEATYESGFVIDKFPISRPNLTFSTLTVSNMSPEDSSIYLCSGSAAGYGYTFGSGTRLTVV.

The V call is TRBV5-1, the J call TRBJ2-1; tentatively, D is TRBD1 or TRBD2 (6 bases each). The CDR3 sequence is 16 residues long. CDR1 is SGHRS, CDR2 YFSETQ, per germline. V lost 4 bases to trimming and J lost 0 bases, with 14 bases between them. DNA of the CDR3: TGCGCCAGCAGCCTGGGGGGCGGCAGCTCCTACAATGAGCAGTTCTTC. This translates into CASSLGGGSSYNEQFF. Filled out from reference TRBV5-1 and TRBJ2-1, the complete variable domain reads KAGVTQTPRYLIKTRGQQVTLSCSPISGHRSVSWYQQTPGQGLQFLFEYFSETQRNKGNFPGRFSGRQFSNSRSEMNVSTLELGDSALYLCASSLGGGSSYNEQFFGPGTRLTVL.

This sequence joins TRBV19 and TRBJ2-1, with 9 bases lining up with TRBD1. The germline V gene encodes CDR1 LNHDA and CDR2 SQIVND (reference sequence). The trim removed 1 base at V and 7 bases at J, leaving 2 bases unmatched. CDR3 length: 14 amino acids. Written as DNA, the CDR3 is TGTGCCAGTAGTATAGGACAGGGGGGGAATGAGCAGTTCTTC. This sequence encodes CASSIGQGGNEQFF.

The chain links TRBV19 to TRBJ2-7, with 12 bases identical to TRBD1. Germline-derived CDR1 and CDR2 are LNHDA and SQIVND (reference sequence). The V segment lost 3 bases and the J segment 4 bases; nucleotides outside the gene matches: 13. CDR3 length equals 18 residues. The CDR3 coding sequence is TGTGCCAGTAGTATTGGGGACAGGGGGCTTTCTATCGGTTACGAGCAGTACGTC. Amino acid sequence: CASSIGDRGLSIGYEQYV.

The chain joins TRBV7-9 to TRBJ1-1; 7 nucleotides line up with TRBD1. V trimming: 4 bases; J trimming: 3 bases; junction bases outside the gene matches: 5. Germline CDR1 SEHNR, CDR2 FQNEAQ (reference sequence). The CDR3 sequence is 14 residues long. CDR3 sequence (DNA): TGTGCCAGCAGCTCAGGGCAGGGGGACACTGAAGCTTTCTTT. Its protein product is CASSSGQGDTEAFF.

This clone appeared a single time. The chain carries TRBV6-5 and TRBJ1-2, with D tentatively TRBD1 (6 bases). V lost 6 bases and J lost 2, with 10 bases in between. This CDR3 comprises 13 residues. Per the germline V gene, CDR1 is MNHEY and CDR2 is SVGAGI. The CDR3 protein is CASRRTVNYGYTF. The CDR3 DNA follows: TGTGCCAGCAGGAGGACAGTCAACTATGGCTACACCTTC.